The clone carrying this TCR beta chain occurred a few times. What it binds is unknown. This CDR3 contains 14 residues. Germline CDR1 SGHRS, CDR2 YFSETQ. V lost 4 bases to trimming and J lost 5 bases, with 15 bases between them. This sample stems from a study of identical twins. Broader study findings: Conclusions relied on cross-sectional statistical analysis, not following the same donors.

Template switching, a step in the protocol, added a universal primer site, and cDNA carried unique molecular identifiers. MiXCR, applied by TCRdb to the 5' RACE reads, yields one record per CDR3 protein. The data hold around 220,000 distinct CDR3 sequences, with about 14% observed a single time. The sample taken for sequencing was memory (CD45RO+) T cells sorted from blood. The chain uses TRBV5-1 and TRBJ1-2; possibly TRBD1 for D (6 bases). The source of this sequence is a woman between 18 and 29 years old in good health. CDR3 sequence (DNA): TGCGCCAGCAGCCCCATACAGGGCTCATATGGCTACACCTTC. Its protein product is CASSPIQGSYGYTF.